This entry describes one TCR beta chain. Its antigen is unidentified. This specimen comes from a study of T cells in localized non-small cell lung cancer. Study findings and constraints: A median around 57 of the top 100 tumor clones appeared in adjacent lung. Heterogeneity cannot be ruled out, as sequencing used one tumor region only.

TCRdb's table, derived via immunoSEQ multiplex PCR, lists solely in-frame clones and lacks some. The sample yields 10,000 to 13,000 clones, over 65% seen once. The sample in question was peripheral blood, obtained before any cancer treatment. This clonotype originated in a male donor at least 60 years old with stage I lung adenocarcinoma.

DNA of the CDR3: TGTGCCATCAGCGGGGCCCAGGCGCGAGAGACCCAGTACTTC. Its translation is CAISGAQARETQYF. V gene TRBV10-3 combines with J gene TRBJ2-5; D is possibly TRBD1 or TRBD2 (5 bases each). Germline CDR1 is ENHRY and CDR2 is SYGVKD. Trimming removed 6 bases at V and 4 bases at J, with 15 bases between. CDR3 length: 14 residues.